This TCR beta chain was profiled in a study of T-cell memory formation after mild COVID-19. Regarding the study as a whole: Day 37-peaking second-wave clones had unconfirmed SARS-CoV-2 specificity.

In TCRdb, the 5' RACE reads were re-called with MiXCR into one record per CDR3 protein. There are 400,000 to 450,000 distinct CDR3 sequences in the sample; more than 15% occur only once, and 20% to 25% lies in the top ten. This clonotype has only a few counts. What it binds is not known. The CDR3 has 14 amino acids. Trimming removed 2 bases at V and 5 bases at J, with 12 bases between. From germline, CDR1 is SGHTA and CDR2 FQGNSA. Sequencing was carried out using PBMCs or a T cell subset sorted from them (not recorded which). The genes are TRBV7-2 and TRBJ2-5; unclear D gene. This TCR was recovered from a man between 18 and 35 years old who had mild COVID-19 (a few samples of this study predate the infection). Cell type and time point are not known. The CDR3 DNA is TGTGCCAGCAGCTTATTCTTGTTGGGGGAGACCCAGTACTTC. Translating it yields CASSLFLLGETQYF. Full variable domain (missing parts from reference TRBV7-2 and TRBJ2-5): GAGVSQSPSNKVTEKGKDVELRCDPISGHTALYWYRQSLGQGLEFLIYFQGNSAPDKSGLPSDRFSAERTGGSVSTLTIQRTQQEDSAVYLCASSLFLLGETQYFGPGTRLLVL.